These T cell receptor beta chains were read from a single sample in a study of blood T cells in healthy people across ages. TCRdb processed the 5' RACE reads anew with MiXCR; each CDR3 protein has one entry. The sample records about 800,000 distinct CDR3 sequences, 25% being singletons. The data also belong to a second study, concerning T cells of mothers and their children.

The source material was blood. These TCRs come from a boy younger than 18 in good health. CDR3s include the opening cysteine and the closing phenylalanine or tryptophan. The order of the fields is clone size, V gene, D gene, J gene, CDR3 DNA, CDR3 protein. A D gene is named only where the DNA matches it firmly. For some rows the clone size is stated as once, few or many, or as a class when expanded; others skip it.

.	TRBV7-9	TRBD2	TRBJ2-7	TGTGCCAGCAGCTTAGACGTTGGGCGGGAGAAGTACGAGCAGTACTTC	CASSLDVGREKYEQYF
few	TRBV27	.	TRBJ1-5	TGTGCCAGCAGAAAATGGGGGAATCAGCCCCAGCATTTT	CASRKWGNQPQHF
.	TRBV20-1	TRBD2	TRBJ2-3	TGCAGTGCCGGGGGACTAGCTCAAAGAACAGATACGCAGTATTTT	CSAGGLAQRTDTQYF
.	TRBV29-1	.	TRBJ2-2	TGCAGCGTTGAACGTCAGAACACCGGGGAGCTGTTTTTT	CSVERQNTGELFF
.	TRBV7-2	TRBD1	TRBJ2-7	TGTGCCAGCAGCTCCTCCTTAGACAGGGCCTACGAGCAGTACTTC	CASSSSLDRAYEQYF
.	TRBV7-9	.	TRBJ2-6	TGTGCCAGCAGCTTACGTCCAGGACAGTGGCCGTCTGGGGTCCTGACTTTC	CASSLRPGQWPSGVLTF
.	TRBV20-1	.	TRBJ1-1	TGCAGTGCTAGGGGGGGTAAGGGTAACGAAGCTTTCTTT	CSARGGKGNEAFF
many	TRBV7-9	.	TRBJ2-5	TGTGCCAGCAGCCGGACTGGACCCCAAGAGACCCAGTACTTC	CASSRTGPQETQYF
.	TRBV20-1	.	TRBJ2-1	TGCGGTGCTGACAGCGGGACATACTCCTACAATGAGCAGTTCTTC	CGADSGTYSYNEQFF
few	TRBV3-1	.	TRBJ2-7	TGTGCCAGCAGCCAAATACCCCTCGAGGAAGACGAGCAGTACTTC	CASSQIPLEEDEQYF